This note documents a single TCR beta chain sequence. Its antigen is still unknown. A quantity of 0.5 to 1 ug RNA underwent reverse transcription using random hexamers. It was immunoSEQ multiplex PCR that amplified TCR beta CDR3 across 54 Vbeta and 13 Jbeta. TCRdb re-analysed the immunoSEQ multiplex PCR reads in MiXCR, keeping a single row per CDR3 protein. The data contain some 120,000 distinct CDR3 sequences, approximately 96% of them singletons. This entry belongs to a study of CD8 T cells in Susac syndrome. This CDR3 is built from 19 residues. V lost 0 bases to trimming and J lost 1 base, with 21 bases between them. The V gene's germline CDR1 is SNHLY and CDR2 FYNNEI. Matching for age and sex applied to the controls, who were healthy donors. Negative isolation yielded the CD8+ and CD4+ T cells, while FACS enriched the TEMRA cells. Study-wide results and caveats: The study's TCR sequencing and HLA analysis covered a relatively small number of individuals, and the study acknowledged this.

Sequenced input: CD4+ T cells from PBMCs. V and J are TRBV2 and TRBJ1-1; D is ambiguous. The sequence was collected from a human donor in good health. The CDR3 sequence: CASSEAPPRAAGSNTEAFF. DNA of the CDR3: TGTGCCAGCAGTGAAGCGCCTCCTCGGGCTGCTGGGTCGAACACTGAAGCTTTCTTT.